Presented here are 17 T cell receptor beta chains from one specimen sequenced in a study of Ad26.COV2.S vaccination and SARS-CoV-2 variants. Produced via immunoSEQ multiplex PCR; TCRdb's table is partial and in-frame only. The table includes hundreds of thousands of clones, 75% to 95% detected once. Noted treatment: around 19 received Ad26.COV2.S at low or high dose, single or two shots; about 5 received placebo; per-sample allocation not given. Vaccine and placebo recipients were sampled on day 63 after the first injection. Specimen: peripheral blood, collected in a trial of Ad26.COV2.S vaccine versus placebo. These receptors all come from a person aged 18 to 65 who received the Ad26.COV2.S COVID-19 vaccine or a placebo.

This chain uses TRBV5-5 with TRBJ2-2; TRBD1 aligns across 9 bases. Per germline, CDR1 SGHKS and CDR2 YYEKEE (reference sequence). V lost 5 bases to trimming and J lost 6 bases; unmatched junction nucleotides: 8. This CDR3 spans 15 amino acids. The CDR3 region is CASSSGTGLPGELFF. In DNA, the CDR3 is TGTGCCAGCAGTTCCGGGACAGGGTTACCCGGGGAGCTGTTTTTT.

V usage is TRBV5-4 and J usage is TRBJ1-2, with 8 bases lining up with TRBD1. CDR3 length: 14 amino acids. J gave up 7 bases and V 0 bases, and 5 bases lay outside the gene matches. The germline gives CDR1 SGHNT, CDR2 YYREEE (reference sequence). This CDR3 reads CASSLDQGAFGYTF. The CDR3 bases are TGTGCCAGCAGCTTGGACCAGGGGGCCTTTGGCTACACCTTC.

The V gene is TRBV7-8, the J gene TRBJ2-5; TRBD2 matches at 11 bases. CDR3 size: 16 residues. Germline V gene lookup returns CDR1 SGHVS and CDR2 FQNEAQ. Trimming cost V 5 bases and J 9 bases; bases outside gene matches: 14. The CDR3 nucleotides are TGTGCCAGCAGCGCCGGGACTAGCGGTGGAACAGGGGCCCAGTACTTC. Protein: CASSAGTSGGTGAQYF.

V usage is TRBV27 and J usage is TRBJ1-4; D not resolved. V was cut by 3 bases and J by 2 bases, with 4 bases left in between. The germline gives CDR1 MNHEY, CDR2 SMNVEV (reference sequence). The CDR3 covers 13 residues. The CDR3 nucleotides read TGTGCCAGCAGTTTTTCCACTAATGAAAAACTGTTTTTT. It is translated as CASSFSTNEKLFF.

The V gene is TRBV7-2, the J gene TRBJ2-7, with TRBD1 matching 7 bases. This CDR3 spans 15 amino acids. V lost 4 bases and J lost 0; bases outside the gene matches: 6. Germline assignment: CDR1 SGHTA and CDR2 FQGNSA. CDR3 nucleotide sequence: TGTGCCAGCAGCTCCGACAGGGCAAGCTCCTACGAGCAGTACTTC. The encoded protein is CASSSDRASSYEQYF.

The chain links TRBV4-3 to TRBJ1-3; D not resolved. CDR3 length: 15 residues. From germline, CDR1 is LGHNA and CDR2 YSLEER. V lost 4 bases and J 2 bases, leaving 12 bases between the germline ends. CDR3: CASSPFQVPGNTIYF. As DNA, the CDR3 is TGCGCCAGCAGCCCCTTCCAGGTACCTGGAAACACCATATATTTT.

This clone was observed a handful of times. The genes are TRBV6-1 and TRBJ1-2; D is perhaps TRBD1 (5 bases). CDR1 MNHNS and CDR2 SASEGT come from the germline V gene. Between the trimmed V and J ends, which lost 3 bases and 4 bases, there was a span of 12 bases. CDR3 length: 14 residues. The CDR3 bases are TGTGCCAGCAGTGATGGGGGTTTAGGCTATGGCTACACCTTC. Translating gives CASSDGGLGYGYTF.

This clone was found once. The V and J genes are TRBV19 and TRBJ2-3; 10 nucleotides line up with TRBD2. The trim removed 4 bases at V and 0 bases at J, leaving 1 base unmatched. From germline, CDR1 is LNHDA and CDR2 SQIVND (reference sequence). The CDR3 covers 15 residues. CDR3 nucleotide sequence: TGTGCCAGTAGTACTAGCGGGGGCAGCACAGATACGCAGTATTTT. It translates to CASSTSGGSTDTQYF. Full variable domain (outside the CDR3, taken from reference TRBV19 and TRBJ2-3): DGGITQSPKYLFRKEGQNVTLSCEQNLNHDAMYWYRQDPGQGLRLIYYSQIVNDFQKGDIAEGYSVSREKKESFPLTVTSAQKNPTAFYLCASSTSGGSTDTQYFGPGTRLTVL.

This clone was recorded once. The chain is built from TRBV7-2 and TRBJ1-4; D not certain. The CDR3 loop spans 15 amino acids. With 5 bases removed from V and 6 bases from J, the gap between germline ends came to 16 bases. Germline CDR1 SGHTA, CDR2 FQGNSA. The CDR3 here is CASSPHMTVDEKLFF. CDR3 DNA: TGTGCCAGCAGCCCCCATATGACCGTAGATGAAAAACTGTTTTTT.

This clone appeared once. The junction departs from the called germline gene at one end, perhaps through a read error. The DNA for the CDR3 is TGTGCTAGTGGTTTGGGGACAGCAGAATCAGCGTTGGACTTC. Amino acid sequence: CASGLGTAESALDF. The genes are TRBV12-5 and TRBJ2-7, with D possibly TRBD1 on 6 matching bases. Germline CDR1 and CDR2: LGHNT and FRNRAP. The CDR3 has 14 residues.

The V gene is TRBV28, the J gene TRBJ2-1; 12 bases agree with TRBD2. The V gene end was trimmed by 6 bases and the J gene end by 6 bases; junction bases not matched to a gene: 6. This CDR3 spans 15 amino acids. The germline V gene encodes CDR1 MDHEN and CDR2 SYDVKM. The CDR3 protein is CASSPSGRAVNEQFF. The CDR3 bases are TGTGCCAGCAGCCCTAGCGGGAGGGCCGTCAATGAGCAGTTCTTC.

The CDR3 sequence is CAWSAGLAGNTGELFF. The CDR3 bases are TGTGCCTGGAGTGCGGGACTAGCGGGAAACACCGGGGAGCTGTTTTTT. The chain joins TRBV30 to TRBJ2-2; TRBD2 matches at 13 bases. Looked up from germline, CDR1 is GTSNPN and CDR2 is SVGIG (reference sequence). V lost 1 base and J lost 2; bases outside the gene matches: 1. The CDR3 contains 16 residues.

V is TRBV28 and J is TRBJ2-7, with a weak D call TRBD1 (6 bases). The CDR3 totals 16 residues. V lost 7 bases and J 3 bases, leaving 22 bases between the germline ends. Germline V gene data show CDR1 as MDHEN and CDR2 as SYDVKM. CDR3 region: CASTLSQTGTLYEQYF. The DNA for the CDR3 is TGTGCCAGCACACTTTCGCAGACAGGTACCCTCTACGAGCAGTACTTC.

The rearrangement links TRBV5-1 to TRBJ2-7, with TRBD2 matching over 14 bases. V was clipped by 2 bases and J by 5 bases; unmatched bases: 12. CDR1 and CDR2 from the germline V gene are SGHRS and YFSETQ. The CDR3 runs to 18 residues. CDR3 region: CASSFGLAGGGLEDEQYF. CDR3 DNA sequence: TGCGCCAGCAGCTTCGGACTAGCGGGAGGAGGGTTGGAGGACGAGCAGTACTTC.

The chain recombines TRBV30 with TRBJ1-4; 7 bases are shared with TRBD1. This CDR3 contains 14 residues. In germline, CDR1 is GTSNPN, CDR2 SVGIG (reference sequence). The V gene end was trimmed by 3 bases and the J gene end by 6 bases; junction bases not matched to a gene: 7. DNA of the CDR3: TGTGCCTGGAGCTATGGACAGGATGATGAAAAACTGTTTTTT. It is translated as CAWSYGQDDEKLFF.

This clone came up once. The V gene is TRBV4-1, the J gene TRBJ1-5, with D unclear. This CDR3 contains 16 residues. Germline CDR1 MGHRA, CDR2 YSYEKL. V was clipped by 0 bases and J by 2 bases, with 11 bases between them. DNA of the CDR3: TGCGCCAGCAGCCAAGATAGGGAGGAGGGCAATCAGCCCCAGCATTTT. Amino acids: CASSQDREEGNQPQHF.

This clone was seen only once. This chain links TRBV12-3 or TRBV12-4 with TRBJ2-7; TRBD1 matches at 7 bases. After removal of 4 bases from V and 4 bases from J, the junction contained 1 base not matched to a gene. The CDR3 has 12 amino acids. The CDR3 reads CASSYRGYEQYF. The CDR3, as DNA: TGTGCCAGCAGTTACAGGGGTTACGAGCAGTACTTC.